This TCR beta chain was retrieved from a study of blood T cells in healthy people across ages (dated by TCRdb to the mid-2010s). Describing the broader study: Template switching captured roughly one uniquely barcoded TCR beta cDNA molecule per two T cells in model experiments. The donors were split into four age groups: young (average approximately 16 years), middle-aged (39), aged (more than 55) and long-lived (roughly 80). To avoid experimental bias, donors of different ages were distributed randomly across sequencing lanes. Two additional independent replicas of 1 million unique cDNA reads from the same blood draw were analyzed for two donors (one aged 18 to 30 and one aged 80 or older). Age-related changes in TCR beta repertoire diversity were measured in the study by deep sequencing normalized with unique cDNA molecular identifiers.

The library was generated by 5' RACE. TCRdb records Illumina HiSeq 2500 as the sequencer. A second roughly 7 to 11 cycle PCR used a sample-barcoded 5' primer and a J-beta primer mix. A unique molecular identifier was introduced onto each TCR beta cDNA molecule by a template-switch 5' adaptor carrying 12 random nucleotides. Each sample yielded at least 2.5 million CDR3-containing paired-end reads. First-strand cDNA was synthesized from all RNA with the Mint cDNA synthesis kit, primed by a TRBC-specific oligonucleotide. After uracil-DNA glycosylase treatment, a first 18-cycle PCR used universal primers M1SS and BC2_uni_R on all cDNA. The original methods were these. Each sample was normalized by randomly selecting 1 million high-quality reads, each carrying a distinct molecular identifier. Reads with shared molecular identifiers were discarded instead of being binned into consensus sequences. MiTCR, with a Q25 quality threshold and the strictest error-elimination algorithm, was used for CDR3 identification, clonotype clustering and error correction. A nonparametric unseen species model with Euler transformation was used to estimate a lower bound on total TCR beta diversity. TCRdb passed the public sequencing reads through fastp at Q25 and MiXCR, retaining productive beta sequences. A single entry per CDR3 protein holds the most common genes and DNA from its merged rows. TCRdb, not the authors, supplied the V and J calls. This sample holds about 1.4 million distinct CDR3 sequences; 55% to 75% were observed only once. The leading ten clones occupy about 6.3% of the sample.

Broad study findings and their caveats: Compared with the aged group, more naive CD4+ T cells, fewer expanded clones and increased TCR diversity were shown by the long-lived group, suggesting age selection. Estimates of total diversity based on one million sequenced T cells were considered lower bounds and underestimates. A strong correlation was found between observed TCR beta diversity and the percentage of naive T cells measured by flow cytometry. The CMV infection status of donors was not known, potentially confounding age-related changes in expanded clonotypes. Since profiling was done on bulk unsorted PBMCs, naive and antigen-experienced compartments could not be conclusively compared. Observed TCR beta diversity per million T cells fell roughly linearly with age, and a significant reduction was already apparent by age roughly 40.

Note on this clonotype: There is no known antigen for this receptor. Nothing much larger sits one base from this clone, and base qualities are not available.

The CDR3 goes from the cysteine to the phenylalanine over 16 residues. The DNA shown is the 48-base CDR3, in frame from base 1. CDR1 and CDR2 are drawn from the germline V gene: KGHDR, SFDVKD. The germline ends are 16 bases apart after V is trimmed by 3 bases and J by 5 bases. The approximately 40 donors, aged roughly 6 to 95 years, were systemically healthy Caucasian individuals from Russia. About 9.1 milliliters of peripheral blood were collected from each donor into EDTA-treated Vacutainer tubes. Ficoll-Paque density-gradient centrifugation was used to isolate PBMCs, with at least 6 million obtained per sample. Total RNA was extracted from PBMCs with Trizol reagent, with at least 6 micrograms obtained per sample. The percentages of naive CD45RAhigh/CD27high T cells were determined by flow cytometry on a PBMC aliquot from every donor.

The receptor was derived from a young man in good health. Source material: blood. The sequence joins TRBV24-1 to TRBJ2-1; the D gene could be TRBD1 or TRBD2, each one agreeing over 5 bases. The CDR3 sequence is CATSDQTGPPDNEQFF. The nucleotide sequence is TGTGCCACCAGTGATCAAACGGGACCTCCGGACAATGAGCAGTTCTTC.